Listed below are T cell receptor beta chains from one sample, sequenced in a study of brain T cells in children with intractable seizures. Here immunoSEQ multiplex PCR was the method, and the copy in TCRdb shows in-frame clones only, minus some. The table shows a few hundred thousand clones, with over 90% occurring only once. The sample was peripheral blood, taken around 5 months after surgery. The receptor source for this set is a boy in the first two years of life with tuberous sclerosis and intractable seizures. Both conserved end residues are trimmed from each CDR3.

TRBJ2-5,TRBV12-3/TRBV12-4,ASSLGLVGTQY
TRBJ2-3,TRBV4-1,ASSQAGTPNTDTQY
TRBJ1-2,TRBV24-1,ATSDLGTGSGYT
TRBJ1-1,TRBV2,ASSQGYEAF
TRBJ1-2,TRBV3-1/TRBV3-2,ASSHEDHRRGYT
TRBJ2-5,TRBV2,ASNPRSGANPFETQY
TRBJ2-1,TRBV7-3,ASSLQGGASEQF
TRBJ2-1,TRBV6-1,ASSEGLSNEQF
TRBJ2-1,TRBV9,ASSVGSSGANEQF
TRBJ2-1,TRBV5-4,ASTAQRRSEQF
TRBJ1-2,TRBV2,ASKKGQEPNRLYGYT
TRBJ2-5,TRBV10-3,AIREGHKGETQY
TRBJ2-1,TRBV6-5,ASSPLAGVNEQF
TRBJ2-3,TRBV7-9,ASSSGQLRTDTQY
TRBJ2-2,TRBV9,ASSVASGTNTGELF
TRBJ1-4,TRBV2,ATTGNIHEKLF
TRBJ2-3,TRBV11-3,ASSLDGGVKTDTQY
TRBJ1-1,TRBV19,ASSSTHYMNTEAF
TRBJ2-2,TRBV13,ASSFGIYTGELF
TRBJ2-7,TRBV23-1,ASSQSGQGEVLNEQY
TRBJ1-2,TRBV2,ASSVTGAGYT
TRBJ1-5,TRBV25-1,ASSEGTQPQH
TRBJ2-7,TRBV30,AWSARTGGREQY
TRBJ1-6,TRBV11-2,ASRIGRVGDSPLH
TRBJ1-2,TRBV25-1,ASSGPGTGGDYGYT
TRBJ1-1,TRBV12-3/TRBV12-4,ASSLNRDTEAF
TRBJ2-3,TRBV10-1,ASSPDFPSTDTQY
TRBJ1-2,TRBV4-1,ASSQDKSSYGYT
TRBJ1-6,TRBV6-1,ASSEWYSSYNSPLH
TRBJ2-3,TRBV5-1,ASSLGLASDTQY
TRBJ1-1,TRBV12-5,ASGLYPGWNTEAF
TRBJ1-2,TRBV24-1,ATSDLSYGYT
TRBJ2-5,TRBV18,ASSPPLAGIIQETQY
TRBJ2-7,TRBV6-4,ASSASPGYRISEQY
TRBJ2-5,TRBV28,ASSILRRGAGETQY
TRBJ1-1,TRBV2,ASSRDRGDTEAF
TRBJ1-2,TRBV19,ASRQGDYGYT
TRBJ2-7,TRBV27,ASSETSGGHYEQY
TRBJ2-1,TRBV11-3,ASRWGGGGEGGNEQF
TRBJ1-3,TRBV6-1,ASSELGVGSGNTIY
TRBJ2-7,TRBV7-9,ASSRGEGSDYEQY